What follows are 27 T cell receptor beta chains derived from one specimen sequenced in a study of T cells in Graves' hyperthyroidism and ophthalmopathy. Amplified TCR beta CDR3 regions derived from RNA transcripts. The HTBI set primed first-round TCR CDR3 RT-PCR. MiXCR, run by TCRdb on the multiplex PCR reads, gives a single entry per CDR3 protein. The table has about 350,000 distinct CDR3 sequences, about a sixth seen once. The sample was blood. All receptors derive from a woman between 40 and 55 years old with Graves' ophthalmopathy.

This clonotype was seen repeatedly, ten times or more. The chain joins TRBV20-1 to TRBJ1-2; tentatively, D is TRBD1 (6 bases). V dropped 0 bases and J dropped 4 bases, with 12 bases sitting between them. The CDR3 extends over 14 amino acids. In germline, CDR1 is DFQATT, CDR2 SNEGSKA (reference sequence). CDR3 protein: CSARDHTGSYGYTF. CDR3 coding DNA: TGCAGTGCTAGAGATCACACAGGGAGCTATGGCTACACCTTC.

J is TRBJ2-7 and V is TRBV20-1, with TRBD1 matching 9 bases. The ends lost 5 bases at V and 1 base at J; junction bases unmatched: 3. Germline V gene sequence: CDR1 DFQATT, CDR2 SNEGSKA (reference sequence). This CDR3 has 13 residues. Here the CDR3 reads CSAPDRGSYEQYF. The DNA of the CDR3 is TGCAGTGCTCCAGACAGGGGGTCCTACGAGCAGTACTTC.

A single count supports this clonotype. This chain connects TRBV12-3 or TRBV12-4 to TRBJ2-7, with D hard to call. V lost 3 bases, J lost 0 bases, and 12 bases lay in between. CDR3 length: 15 residues. This chain's CDR3 is CASSLVGISSYEQYF. The CDR3 coding sequence is TGTGCCAGCAGTTTGGTTGGGATTAGCTCCTACGAGCAGTACTTC.

This clonotype appeared many times. DNA of the CDR3: TGTGCCAGCAGCCAAGCTGGGACAGGAAGAAACGAGCAGTACTTC. As protein: CASSQAGTGRNEQYF. The chain is built from TRBV3-1 and TRBJ2-7; the match to TRBD1 covers 8 bases. V lost 1 base and J lost 5; bases outside the gene matches: 7. This CDR3 is built from 15 residues. Per germline, CDR1 LGHDT and CDR2 YNNKEL (reference sequence).

This clonotype was detected once. The rearrangement links TRBV20-1 to TRBJ1-5; tentative D call: TRBD1 (6 bases). Trimming pared 3 bases from V and 3 bases from J, leaving 9 bases between. Germline CDR1 reads DFQATT; CDR2 reads SNEGSKA (reference sequence). The CDR3 has 13 residues. The DNA for the CDR3 is TGCAGTGCTAGGACAGGTAACAATCAGCCCCAGCATTTT. This codes for CSARTGNNQPQHF.

This clonotype was found many times. The chain uses TRBV19 and TRBJ1-1; D gene uncertain. The germline V gene has CDR1 LNHDA and CDR2 SQIVND (reference sequence). V was clipped by 4 bases and J by 1 base, with 22 bases between them. There are 18 residues in the CDR3. The CDR3 DNA reads as TGTGCCAGTAGTACCCTAAGGTCGGGAGGTGAATGGAACACTGAAGCTTTCTTT. Protein product: CASSTLRSGGEWNTEAFF. Combining the CDR3 with reference TRBV19 and TRBJ1-1 gives the whole variable domain DGGITQSPKYLFRKEGQNVTLSCEQNLNHDAMYWYRQDPGQGLRLIYYSQIVNDFQKGDIAEGYSVSREKKESFPLTVTSAQKNPTAFYLCASSTLRSGGEWNTEAFFGQGTRLTVV.

This chain links TRBV6-5 with TRBJ1-5, with 10 bases identical to TRBD1. Trimming removed 4 bases from V and 5 bases from J; junction bases left unmatched: 5. The CDR3 loop spans 15 amino acids. Germline CDR1 is MNHEY and CDR2 is SVGAGI. The CDR3 region has the DNA TGTGCCAGCAGTTCCGGACAGGGGGTCCATCAGCCCCAGCATTTT. Encoded protein: CASSSGQGVHQPQHF.

At least ten counts were recorded for this clonotype. The chain combines TRBV29-1 with TRBJ2-5, with 7 bases fitting TRBD2. V gave up 7 bases and J gave up 5 bases; unmatched junction bases: 7. This CDR3 is built from 12 residues. The germline V gene encodes CDR1 SQVTM and CDR2 ANQGSEA. CDR3 bases: TGCAGCGCCGGTGGCGGGAGTGAGACCCAGTACTTC. It translates to CSAGGGSETQYF.

The chain employs TRBV28 and TRBJ1-5, with D hard to call. The CDR3 has 16 residues. Trimming took 3 bases from V and 2 from J, leaving 14 bases between them. Looked up from germline, CDR1 is MDHEN and CDR2 is SYDVKM. The CDR3 bases are TGTGCCAGCAGTTTCAGAATGCGGGGTGGCAATCAGCCCCAGCATTTT. Translation: CASSFRMRGGNQPQHF.

This clonotype appeared a few times. The CDR3 DNA follows: TGTGCCAGCAGTACCTCGGGACTAGCGGGATATTTATCCTACGAGCAGTACTTC. It yields the protein CASSTSGLAGYLSYEQYF. This sequence joins TRBV6-2 or TRBV6-3 and TRBJ2-7, with 13 bases identical to TRBD2. V lost 5 bases to trimming and J lost 1 base; unmatched junction nucleotides: 11. This CDR3 region has 18 residues. Per the germline V gene, CDR1 is MNHEY and CDR2 is SVGEGT.

This clonotype was counted at least ten times. The rearrangement uses TRBV14 and TRBJ1-2, with D hard to call. The V gene lost 0 bases and the J gene lost 4 bases, with 12 bases spanning the gap. The CDR3 is 15 residues long. The germline V gene encodes CDR1 SGHDN and CDR2 FVKESK. The CDR3 bases are TGTGCCAGCAGCCAAGATCGCAACAGCGCCTATGGCTACACCTTC. This gives the protein CASSQDRNSAYGYTF.

This clonotype came up many times. The gene calls are TRBV7-9 and TRBJ2-7; 11 positions match TRBD2. Trimming removed 5 bases from V and 7 bases from J; junction bases left unmatched: 13. The CDR3 totals 16 residues. CDR1 and CDR2 from the germline V gene are SEHNR and FQNEAQ (reference sequence). The CDR3 spells CASSRPPSGRIDEQYF. The CDR3 coding sequence is TGTGCCAGCAGCCGACCTCCTAGCGGGAGGATAGATGAGCAGTACTTC.

Ten or more counts support this clonotype. The chain couples TRBV6-1 to TRBJ1-2; D is perhaps TRBD1 (5 bases). Germline CDR1 and CDR2: MNHNS and SASEGT. V was clipped by 6 bases and J by 4 bases, with 9 bases between them. There are 12 residues in the CDR3. CDR3 residues: CASSREPYGYTF. The CDR3, as DNA: TGTGCCAGCAGCAGGGAGCCCTATGGCTACACCTTC.

Many counts were recorded for this clonotype. The chain joins TRBV4-3 to TRBJ2-5, with 12 bases matching TRBD1. Trimming at V came to 1 base and at J to 4 bases, leaving 7 bases not matched to a gene. Germline V lookup: CDR1 LGHNA, CDR2 YSLEER. The CDR3 extends over 17 amino acids. The CDR3 here is CASSQGGTGGVGETQYF. The CDR3, as DNA: TGCGCCAGCAGCCAAGGCGGGACAGGGGGCGTTGGAGAGACCCAGTACTTC.

The chain carries TRBV12-3 or TRBV12-4 and TRBJ2-7, with D possibly being TRBD1 (6 bases). V dropped 4 bases and J dropped 4 bases, with 14 bases sitting between them. The CDR3 runs 14 residues. The CDR3 sequence: CASSWGLWAYEQYF. In DNA, the CDR3 is TGTGCCAGCAGTTGGGGGCTATGGGCTTACGAGCAGTACTTC.

This clonotype was found once. V and J are TRBV6-1 and TRBJ2-7; 7 positions agree with TRBD2. The CDR3 consists of 15 residues. Germline CDR1 is MNHNS and CDR2 is SASEGT. V trimming: 3 bases; J trimming: 2 bases; junction bases outside the gene matches: 7. CDR3 sequence (DNA): TGTGCCAGCAGTGATTATCTAGCGGCCACCTACGAGCAGTACTTC. Protein product: CASSDYLAATYEQYF.

The chain combines TRBV20-1 with TRBJ2-7; D may be TRBD1 (5 bases). The CDR3 spans 13 residues. Germline V gene data show CDR1 as DFQATT and CDR2 as SNEGSKA (reference sequence). Trimming removed 2 bases from V and 2 bases from J, with 10 bases in between. Here the CDR3 reads CSARTDITYEQYF. Written as DNA, the CDR3 is TGCAGTGCTAGAACGGACATTACCTACGAGCAGTACTTC.

In this sample, this clonotype turned up many times. The chain carries TRBV5-1 and TRBJ1-1; D is unclear. CDR1 and CDR2 (germline): SGHRS, YFSETQ. The CDR3 runs 17 residues. Trimming took 0 bases from V and 1 from J, leaving 16 bases between them. The chain's CDR3 is CASSLGGSWAENTEAFF. DNA for the CDR3: TGCGCCAGCAGCTTGGGTGGGTCATGGGCGGAGAACACTGAAGCTTTCTTT.

This clonotype was seen at least ten times. This chain uses TRBV29-1 with TRBJ2-5, with TRBD2 as a possible D gene (6 bases). Germline CDR1 is SQVTM and CDR2 is ANQGSEA. V lost 3 bases, J lost 5 bases, and 10 bases lay in between. CDR3 length: 12 amino acids. The CDR3, as DNA: TGCAGCGTTGACGGTCTAGCGGAGACCCAGTACTTC. Its protein is CSVDGLAETQYF.

This clonotype was found many times. CDR3 region: CAWSRFGDKEGYTF. Here the CDR3 DNA reads TGTGCCTGGAGTAGGTTTGGGGATAAAGAGGGCTACACCTTC. The gene calls are TRBV30 and TRBJ1-2; D is undetermined. Per the germline V gene, CDR1 is GTSNPN and CDR2 is SVGIG (reference sequence). The CDR3 is 14 amino acids. Deletions cut 2 bases from V and 8 bases from J, with 18 bases between.

The chain uses TRBV27 and TRBJ2-2, with 14 bases matching TRBD2. This CDR3 has 14 amino acids. V gave up 6 bases and J gave up 7 bases; unmatched junction bases: 1. CDR1 and CDR2 from the germline V gene are MNHEY and SMNVEV (reference sequence). The CDR3 here is CASSGTSGSGELFF. The CDR3 coding sequence is TGTGCCAGCAGCGGGACTAGCGGGAGCGGGGAGCTGTTTTTT.

This clonotype has a count of ten or more. J is TRBJ2-4 and V is TRBV24-1, with TRBD1 as a possible D gene (6 bases). The CDR3 has 17 residues. Germline CDR1 and CDR2: KGHDR and SFDVKD. V lost 3 bases and J lost 0, with 14 bases in between. The CDR3 sequence is CATSDQNRALAKNIQYF. The DNA of the CDR3 is TGTGCCACCAGTGATCAGAACAGGGCCCTAGCCAAAAACATTCAGTACTTC.

This clonotype was seen repeatedly, ten times or more. The rearrangement links TRBV7-8 to TRBJ2-2; no reliable D call. Germline CDR1 is SGHVS and CDR2 is FQNEAQ. The CDR3 has 15 residues. V lost 4 bases to trimming and J lost 0 bases, with 9 bases between them. DNA for the CDR3: TGTGCCAGCAGCTCGGACGGCACGAACACCGGGGAGCTGTTTTTT. Amino acids: CASSSDGTNTGELFF.

This sequence joins TRBV6-1 and TRBJ2-7, with 9 nucleotides matching TRBD1. The CDR3 sequence is 13 residues long. The germline V gene encodes CDR1 MNHNS and CDR2 SASEGT. V lost 8 bases, J lost 4 bases, and 6 bases stayed unmatched. The CDR3 is CASRDRGRYEQYF. CDR3 sequence (DNA): TGTGCCAGCCGCGACAGGGGGAGGTACGAGCAGTACTTC.

In regard to this clonotype: The germline gene is not matched at one end of the junction; a read error may be the cause. The chain's CDR3 is CASRLSVSQPQPF. CDR3 nucleotide sequence: TGTGCCAGCAGACTCTCCGTTTCGCAGCCCCAGCCTTTT. J is TRBJ1-5 and V is TRBV28; no clear D. The CDR3 totals 13 residues. CDR1 and CDR2 (germline): MDHEN, SYDVKM.

This clonotype has at least ten counts. The chain couples TRBV11-2 to TRBJ2-7; weak D call: TRBD2 (6 bases). CDR1 and CDR2 (germline): SGHAT, FQNNGV. This CDR3 contains 13 residues. The ends were cut back, 7 bases at V and 5 bases at J, with 15 bases in the middle. CDR3 in DNA: TGTGCCAGCACCCCGGCGGGGAGAGACGAGCAGTACTTC. It encodes CASTPAGRDEQYF.

The sample holds many counts of this clonotype. The V gene is TRBV30, the J gene TRBJ2-5; 9 nucleotides match TRBD2. This CDR3 has 12 residues. V was pared by 7 bases and J by 4 bases, with 4 bases of the junction left unmatched. The germline CDR1 and CDR2 sequences are GTSNPN and SVGIG (reference sequence). The CDR3 loop is CASASGTETQYF. The CDR3 DNA sequence: TGTGCCTCCGCTAGCGGGACAGAGACCCAGTACTTC.